A single sample is the source of the 2 T cell receptor beta chains below, sequenced in a study of cytomegalovirus exposure and HLA in healthy donors. Clones were sequenced by immunoSEQ multiplex PCR, and TCRdb holds only the in-frame ones, with some missing. The sample carries 100,000 to 150,000 clones, around nine tenths recorded once. The sequencing input was PBMCs. The receptors were sampled from a man aged 25 to 40 in good health and CMV-seronegative.

The chain combines TRBV2 with TRBJ2-2; maybe TRBD1 (6 bases). The germline gives CDR1 SNHLY, CDR2 FYNNEI. V was clipped by 5 bases and J by 6 bases, with 16 bases between them. The CDR3 spans 15 residues. The chain's CDR3 is CASSSDRKEAGELFF. For the CDR3, the DNA is TGTGCCAGCAGTTCAGACAGGAAAGAGGCCGGGGAGCTGTTTTTT.

The J gene is TRBJ2-3, the V gene TRBV9; TRBD1 might be the D (6 bases). The CDR3 loop spans 15 amino acids. V was pared by 0 bases and J by 5 bases, with 13 bases between. Germline V CDR1 and CDR2: SGDLS, YYNGEE. Here the CDR3 reads CASSVGDTGVDTQYF. The CDR3 DNA follows: TGTGCCAGCAGCGTAGGGGACACCGGGGTAGATACGCAGTATTTT.